This T cell receptor beta chain originates from a study of regulatory T cells in long-lasting Graves disease (dated by TCRdb to about 2021). For the study in its entirety: Newly diagnosed Graves' disease patients had taken antithyroid drugs for less than 3 months. Peripheral blood TCR sequencing and RNA sequencing compared persistent Graves' disease patients with newly diagnosed Graves' disease patients. The study was registered as a clinical trial and conducted in China. A total of roughly 33 samples were covered by TCR sequencing, comprising approximately 13 persistent and around 20 newly diagnosed Graves' disease patients.

The V end gives up 2 bases and the J end 0 bases, leaving 2 bases in the junction not matched to a gene. The germline V gene yields SQVTM for CDR1 and ANQGSEA for CDR2. The CDR3 runs 14 residues from the cysteine to the phenylalanine. The retained sequence is limited to the CDR3, 42 bases, with the frame set at the first base. Library prep was done by multiplex PCR. Sequencing was carried out with an Illumina HiSeq 4000. iRepertoire HTBI primers and Arm-PCR amplification of CDR3 regions were used to construct TCR beta libraries. Gel purification was performed on PCR products prior to sequencing. Per the authors' processing: Gene usage analysis of CDR3 amino acid clonotypes relied on the 60 to 65 TRBV and 14 TRBJ segments identified across samples. Filtered high-quality paired reads were merged into contigs using COPE and FqMerger. Contigs were aligned with BLAST to IMGT TRBV, TRBD and TRBJ reference genes, and CDR3 was defined per IMGT. Any clonotype with a frequency above 0.1% was classified as a highly expanded clone. Repertoire diversity was measured by Shannon entropy, and V-J evenness by the Gini coefficient. A clonotype found in more than one individual was treated as public. TCRdb reprocessing: public reads trimmed at Q25 with fastp, clones called with MiXCR, in-frame beta chains kept. Merged by CDR3 protein, the rows form single entries marked with the most common genes and DNA. The V and J calls, along with clone size, are taken from TCRdb and not from the paper's own processing. Within this sample are about 420,000 distinct CDR3 sequences, with 16% of them counted one time only. Of the sample, 20% to 25% falls within the top ten clones.

This specimen's time point label, per the study, means: newly diagnosed GD, antithyroid drugs for less than 3 months. RNA was extracted from PBMCs in TRIzol for both TCR sequencing and RNA sequencing. Graves' disease was diagnosed according to American Thyroid Association guidelines. The patients came from an endocrinology department in Xi'an, China. Each patient gave approximately 9.7 milliliters of peripheral blood, collected in an EDTA anticoagulant tube. PBMCs were isolated by Ficoll Paque Plus density gradient separation without further T cell sorting. RNA quality was checked with an Agilent 2100 Bioanalyzer and agarose gel, and concentration with a NanoDrop 2000. The full study reports these points: Preferential use of TRBV28, TRBJ1-2 and TRBJ2-5 was observed in persistent disease, whereas TRBV20-1 and TRBJ2-1 were favored in newly diagnosed disease. Only the TCR beta chain was sequenced and analyzed. More public clonotypes were shared among persistent patients (under 3,000) than among newly diagnosed patients (more than 950). Compared with newly diagnosed patients, persistent Graves' disease patients had lower TCR Shannon entropy and fewer highly expanded clones, which suggests clonal expansion. As a limitation, the authors acknowledged that the small sample size may reduce accuracy. Because the primary lesion, thyroid tissue, could not be accessed, the study looked at peripheral blood alone.

Points on this clonotype: Its recognized antigen is unknown. Nothing much larger sits one base from this clone, and base qualities are not available.

The sample was also reused in another study, on T cells in Graves' hyperthyroidism and ophthalmopathy. The second paper further reports: A patient counted as having stable Graves' hyperthyroidism if no progression to ophthalmopathy occurred over 18 months of follow-up. Hyperthyroidism patients were newly diagnosed, had a disease duration of under 2 months, and were aged 18 to 65 years. Exclusion was applied to patients with uncontrolled infections, other autoimmune diseases, pregnancy or lactation. Clinical symptoms, serum thyroxine and TRAb, thyroid ultrasound, and orbital computed tomography formed the basis for the diagnoses. The TCR CDR3 was subjected to a first round of RT-PCR using the HTBI primer set and the Qiagen OneStep RT-PCR kit. Most expanded thyroid clonotypes (frequency above 0.001) were also found in blood, which suggests that blood repertoires may mirror thyroid immune responses. A 13 V-J signature model separated ophthalmopathy from stable hyperthyroidism, with roughly 88% sensitivity and roughly 84% specificity in cross-validation and 80%/75% in testing. During validation, the model predicted progression to ophthalmopathy a median of about 5.9 months ahead of onset, with around 70% sensitivity and less than 85% specificity. A discovery cohort of 95 to 100 patients, about 40 with Graves' ophthalmopathy and 55 to 60 with stable Graves' hyperthyroidism, was used to find distinguishing TCR V-J signatures. Whether ophthalmopathy could be predicted prospectively was tested in an independent validation cohort made up of 18 to 20 hyperthyroidism patients plus 17 patients who later progressed to ophthalmopathy. The 85 to 100 discovery patients were divided at random into training and test sets in a 7:3 ratio. In six Graves' hyperthyroidism patients, the study also compared T-cell repertoires from thyroid tissue with T-cell repertoires from blood. After sampling, hyperthyroidism patients received methimazole starting at 30 mg daily, and ophthalmopathy patients received high-dose intravenous methylprednisolone. A second multiplex PCR round built the libraries, followed by size selection and purification. Libraries were sequenced paired-end with 100 bp reads on an Illumina HiSeq2000. Raw data were processed with SOAPnuke, discarding reads with adapters, uncalled bases, mean Phred below 15, or no exact constant-primer or identifier match. High-quality paired reads were merged with COPE v1.2.5, and unique nucleotide sequences were defined as clonotypes. MiTCR v1.1 was used to align clonotypes to the IMGT TRBV, TRBD and TRBJ reference segments. Analysis was restricted to V-J combinations with a frequency above 0.0001, which covered approximately 99% of repertoires. The TCS score was defined as the ratio of F50 (clonal expansion) to E x V (chaos), calculated using BLOSUM62-based TCRdist between CDR3 peptides within each V-J. Welch's t-statistics and random forest reduced 514 V-J features to about 13, which were used in a naive Bayes classifier (R e1071). Sample size was not statistically predetermined, and blinding of investigators to group allocation was not performed. According to the paper, TCR Vbeta CDR3 sequencing was carried out on 135 peripheral blood samples, which came from about 45 ophthalmopathy, under 80 hyperthyroidism and roughly 17 progressor patients.

The source material was peripheral blood mononuclear cells (PBMCs), sampled at new diagnosis, from a patient treated with antithyroid drugs. This clonotype was obtained from a woman between 18 and 29 years old with Graves disease. Donor details come from another sample of the same person, matched by shared clones. The rearrangement joined TRBV29-1 to TRBJ1-1; 8 middle bases align to TRBD1. The sequenced DNA: TGCAGCGTTGAAAGACAGGGGATGAACACTGAAGCTTTCTTT. Its protein product is CSVERQGMNTEAFF. The full variable domain, completed from the reference TRBV29-1 and TRBJ1-1 proteins outside the CDR3, reads SAVISQKPSRDICQRGTSLTIQCQVDSQVTMMFWYRQQPGQSLTLIATANQGSEATYESGFVIDKFPISRPNLTFSTLTVSNMSPEDSSIYLCSVERQGMNTEAFFGQGTRLTVV.